These 9 T cell receptor beta chains were sequenced from one sample in a study of tumor and adjacent non-tumor tissue in lung cancer. The library came from three nested PCR rounds adapted from ARM-PCR protocols. In TCRdb, the multiplex PCR reads were re-called with MiXCR into one record per CDR3 protein. The data hold 110,000 or so distinct CDR3 sequences, with 60% to 70% observed a single time. The template was RNA from unsorted bulk tissue. This non-tumor lung sample came from over 3 cm beyond the tumor edge. Specimen: distant non-tumor lung tissue. All receptors derive from a man in his 60s with non-small cell lung cancer.

This rearrangement joins TRBV20-1 to TRBJ2-7, with 8 bases fitting TRBD2. Germline CDR1 is DFQATT and CDR2 is SNEGSKA (reference sequence). This CDR3 contains 15 residues. J gave up 0 bases and V 0 bases, and 4 bases lay outside the gene matches. The CDR3 DNA reads as TGCAGTGCTAGAGAGGCTCTAGCGGGCTCCTACGAGCAGTACTTC. Translated: CSAREALAGSYEQYF.

This clonotype occurred a few times. V is TRBV5-5 and J is TRBJ2-4; D gene unclear. The germline V gene has CDR1 SGHKS and CDR2 YYEKEE (reference sequence). Trimming left V 2 bases short and J 3 bases short, with 15 bases between. CDR3 length: 16 residues. The CDR3 loop is CASSFLGSIDKNIQYF. CDR3 DNA: TGTGCCAGCAGCTTTTTGGGGTCAATAGACAAAAACATTCAGTACTTC.

Concerning this clonotype itself: A much larger clone lies a single base off, so this may be a read error. In DNA form, the CDR3 reads TGTACCAGCAGTTTCGGGGCAGGGGGCACTGAAGCTTTCTTT. Translating it yields CTSSFGAGGTEAFF. V usage is TRBV28 and J usage is TRBJ1-1, with 7 nucleotides matching TRBD1. This CDR3 region has 14 residues. Looked up from germline, CDR1 is MDHEN and CDR2 is SYDVKM.

There are many counts of this clonotype. The chain carries TRBV12-5 and TRBJ1-1; D not resolved. In germline, CDR1 is LGHNT, CDR2 FRNRAP. V lost 5 bases and J lost 8, with 15 bases in between. The CDR3 contains 13 residues. The CDR3, as DNA: TGTGCTAGTGGTAATGGAGTGGGAGGAGAAGCTTTCTTT. Residues: CASGNGVGGEAFF.

This clonotype was picked up many times. V and J are TRBV5-5 and TRBJ1-3; D possibly corresponds to TRBD1 (6 bases). Trimming removed 3 bases at V and 3 bases at J, with 10 bases between. Looked up from germline, CDR1 is SGHKS and CDR2 is YYEKEE (reference sequence). CDR3 size: 14 residues. CDR3: CASSSGDRGNTIYF. CDR3 coding DNA: TGTGCCAGCAGCTCAGGGGACCGTGGAAACACCATATATTTT.

This clonotype showed up just a few times. A clone one base away is much larger, so this may be a read error. The J gene is TRBJ1-1, the V gene TRBV5-4; D is undetermined. Looked up from germline, CDR1 is SGHNT and CDR2 is YYREEE (reference sequence). The CDR3 covers 13 residues. The CDR3, as DNA: TGTGCCGGCAGCTTGTCCCGGGTCACTGAAGCTTTCTTT. Translating gives CAGSLSRVTEAFF.

This clonotype was recorded a few times. The junction shows a germline mismatch at one end, possibly a read error. The gene calls are TRBV20-1 and TRBJ2-7; 7 bases agree with TRBD2. CDR1 DFQATT and CDR2 SNEGSKA come from the germline V gene (reference sequence). The CDR3 is 11 residues long. The CDR3 nucleotides read TGCGGTGCAGGACTAGACTACGAGCAGTACTTC. Its translation: CGAGLDYEQYF.

This chain joins TRBV11-2 and TRBJ2-1; a possible D gene is TRBD2 (5 bases). This CDR3 spans 15 amino acids. The V gene's germline CDR1 is SGHAT and CDR2 FQNNGV. With 5 bases removed from V and 1 base from J, the gap between germline ends came to 12 bases. The chain's CDR3 is CASSPRQRSYNEQFF. In nucleotides, the CDR3 is TGTGCCAGCAGCCCCCGTCAGCGGTCCTACAATGAGCAGTTCTTC.

Note on this clonotype: Its ends do not fully match the called genes, so a read error is possible. The chain carries TRBV14 and TRBJ1-6, with D perhaps matching TRBD1 (6 bases). Germline CDR1 is SGHDN and CDR2 is FVKESK. The CDR3 is 15 amino acids. CDR3 sequence reads: CASSQDIQGESPLHF. The DNA of the CDR3 is TGTGCTAGCAGCCAAGATATACAGGGAGAATCACCACTCCACTTT.